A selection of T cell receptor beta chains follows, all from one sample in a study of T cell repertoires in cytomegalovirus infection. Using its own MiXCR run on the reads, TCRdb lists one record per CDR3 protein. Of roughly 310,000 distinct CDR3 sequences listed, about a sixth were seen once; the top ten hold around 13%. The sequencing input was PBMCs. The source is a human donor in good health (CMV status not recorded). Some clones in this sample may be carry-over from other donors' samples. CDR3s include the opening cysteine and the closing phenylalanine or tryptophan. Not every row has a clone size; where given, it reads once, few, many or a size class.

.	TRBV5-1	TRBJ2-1	CASSLRGESNEQFF
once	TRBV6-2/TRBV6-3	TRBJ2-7	CASSWGTVNEQYF
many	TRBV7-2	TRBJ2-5	CASSRPSETQYF
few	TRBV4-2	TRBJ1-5	CASSPGRGDNQPQHF
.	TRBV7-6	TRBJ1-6	CASSLIGTDNSPLHF
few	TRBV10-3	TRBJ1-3	CAIGPGPRGNTIYF
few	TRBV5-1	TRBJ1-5	CPQRGCSGQPQHF
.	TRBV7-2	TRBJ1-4	CASSLTRVEKLFF
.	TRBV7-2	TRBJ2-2	CASSRGQNTRELFF
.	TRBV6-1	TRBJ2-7	CASSPAGGLFYEQYF
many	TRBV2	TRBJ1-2	CASSENGGNYGYTF
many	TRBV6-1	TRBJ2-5	CASSALTRETQYF
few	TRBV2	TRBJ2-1	CASSDLGAPVSEQFF
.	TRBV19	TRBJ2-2	CASSIGGELFF
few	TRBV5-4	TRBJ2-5	CASTLGPPETQYF
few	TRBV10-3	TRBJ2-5	CAISSGDETQYF
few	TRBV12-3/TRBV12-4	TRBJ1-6	CASRFAHRTSSYNSPLHF
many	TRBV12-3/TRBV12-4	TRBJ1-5	CASRLGTATTNQPQHF
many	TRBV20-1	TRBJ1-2	CSGVGIHGYTF
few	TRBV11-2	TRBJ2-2	CASSPATAGGIGDTGELFF
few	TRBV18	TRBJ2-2	CASSPRQGMNTGELFF
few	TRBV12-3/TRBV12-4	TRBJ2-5	CASSFSPGQVETQYF
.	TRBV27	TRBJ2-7	CASSSWGQPYEQYF
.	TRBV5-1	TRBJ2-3	CASRVSGGPEDTQYF
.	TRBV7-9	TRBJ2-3	CASSLGQGLKADTQYF
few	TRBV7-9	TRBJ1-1	CASRPDRVNTEAFF
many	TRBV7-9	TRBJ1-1	CASSLQRNTEAFF
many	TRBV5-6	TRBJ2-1	CASSVGTGSDEQFF
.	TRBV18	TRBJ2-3	CASSPYGDTRYF
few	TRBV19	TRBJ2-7	CASSIQAGTGSYEQYF
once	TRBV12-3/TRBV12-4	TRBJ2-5	CASSPQGRETQYF
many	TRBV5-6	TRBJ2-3	CASSLGHRGLIGDTQYF
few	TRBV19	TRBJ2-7	CASSITAPSYEQYF
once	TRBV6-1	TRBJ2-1	CASGKISNEQFF
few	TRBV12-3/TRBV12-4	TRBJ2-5	CASALARGQGETQYF
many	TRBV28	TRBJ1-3	CASSLFAGTERNTIYF
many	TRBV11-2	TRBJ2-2	CASSLGTGGHSGELFF
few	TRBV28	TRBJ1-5	CASSLGGGAIQPQHF
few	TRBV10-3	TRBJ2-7	CASTGTSVNEQYF
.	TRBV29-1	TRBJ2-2	CSVQSGGNTGELFF
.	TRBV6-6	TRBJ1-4	CASSRIRDRVWRTTNEKLFF
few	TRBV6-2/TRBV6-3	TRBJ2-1	CASRNTGSSYNEQFF
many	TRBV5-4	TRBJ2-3	CAGGKPGTDTQYF
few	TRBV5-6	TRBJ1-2	CASSLKGLPYGYTF
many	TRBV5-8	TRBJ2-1	CASSLLTQGVSSYNEQFF
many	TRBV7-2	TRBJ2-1	CASSLVAGTVNEQFF
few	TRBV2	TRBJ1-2	CASSELRPGSAREGYTF
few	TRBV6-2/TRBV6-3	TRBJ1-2	CASSDFPGQNYGYTF